The T cell receptor beta chain described here comes from a study of OX40 agonist ivuxolimab in advanced cancers. Clones were sequenced by immunoSEQ multiplex PCR, and TCRdb holds only the in-frame ones, with some missing. The repertoire holds 80,000 to 100,000 clones, approximately 94% seen once, with about 2.6% in the top ten. J lost 6 bases, V lost 6 bases, and 9 bases had no gene match. This CDR3 is 16 amino acids long. CDR1 is LNHDA, CDR2 SQIVND, per germline (reference sequence). The V gene is TRBV19, the J gene TRBJ2-2; 11 bases map to TRBD1. Here the sequenced sample was CD4+ or CD8+ T cells sorted from blood, taken in a trial of the OX40 agonist ivuxolimab. The TCR originated in an adult with an advanced solid tumor such as melanoma, head and neck, liver or kidney cancer. In nucleotides, the CDR3 is TGTGCCAGTAGGATCCCGGGACAGGGGGACGCCGGGGAGCTGTTTTTT. Translating gives CASRIPGQGDAGELFF.